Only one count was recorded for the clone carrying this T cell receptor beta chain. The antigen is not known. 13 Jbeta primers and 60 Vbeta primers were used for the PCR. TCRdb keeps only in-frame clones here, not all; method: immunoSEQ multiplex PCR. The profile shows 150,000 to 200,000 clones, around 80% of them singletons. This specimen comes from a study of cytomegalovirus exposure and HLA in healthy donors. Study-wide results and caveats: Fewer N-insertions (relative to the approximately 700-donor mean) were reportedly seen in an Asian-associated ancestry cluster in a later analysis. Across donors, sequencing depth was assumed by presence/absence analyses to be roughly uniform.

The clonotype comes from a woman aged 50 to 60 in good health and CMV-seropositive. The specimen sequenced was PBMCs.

CDR3 in amino acids: CASSHLGLAIKSGSEQYF. The CDR3 bases are TGCGCCAGCAGCCACTTGGGTCTAGCGATAAAGAGTGGGAGCGAGCAGTACTTC. The chain uses TRBV4-1 and TRBJ2-7, with D perhaps TRBD2 (6 bases). The CDR3 extends over 18 amino acids. CDR1 and CDR2 (germline): MGHRA, YSYEKL. V was pared by 3 bases and J by 6 bases, with 27 bases between.